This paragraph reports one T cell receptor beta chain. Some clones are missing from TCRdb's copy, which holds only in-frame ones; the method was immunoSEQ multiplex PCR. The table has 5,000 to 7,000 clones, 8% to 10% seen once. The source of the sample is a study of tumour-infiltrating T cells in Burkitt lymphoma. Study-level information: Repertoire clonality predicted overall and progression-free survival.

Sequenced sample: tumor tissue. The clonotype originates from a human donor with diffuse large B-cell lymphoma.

CDR3 sequence: CASSLGGRITGELFF. CDR3 bases: TGTGCCAGCAGCTTGGGGGGGCGGATCACCGGGGAGCTGTTTTTT. V is TRBV5-5 and J is TRBJ2-2; D might be TRBD1 (6 bases). The CDR3 runs to 15 residues. The ends were cut back, 0 bases at V and 4 bases at J, with 10 bases in the middle. CDR1 SGHKS and CDR2 YYEKEE come from the germline V gene (reference sequence). The whole variable domain, remainder taken from reference TRBV5-5 and TRBJ2-2, is DAGVTQSPTHLIKTRGQQVTLRCSPISGHKSVSWYQQVLGQGPQFIFQYYEKEERGRGNFPDRFSARQFPNYSSELNVNALLLGDSALYLCASSLGGRITGELFFGEGSRLTVL.